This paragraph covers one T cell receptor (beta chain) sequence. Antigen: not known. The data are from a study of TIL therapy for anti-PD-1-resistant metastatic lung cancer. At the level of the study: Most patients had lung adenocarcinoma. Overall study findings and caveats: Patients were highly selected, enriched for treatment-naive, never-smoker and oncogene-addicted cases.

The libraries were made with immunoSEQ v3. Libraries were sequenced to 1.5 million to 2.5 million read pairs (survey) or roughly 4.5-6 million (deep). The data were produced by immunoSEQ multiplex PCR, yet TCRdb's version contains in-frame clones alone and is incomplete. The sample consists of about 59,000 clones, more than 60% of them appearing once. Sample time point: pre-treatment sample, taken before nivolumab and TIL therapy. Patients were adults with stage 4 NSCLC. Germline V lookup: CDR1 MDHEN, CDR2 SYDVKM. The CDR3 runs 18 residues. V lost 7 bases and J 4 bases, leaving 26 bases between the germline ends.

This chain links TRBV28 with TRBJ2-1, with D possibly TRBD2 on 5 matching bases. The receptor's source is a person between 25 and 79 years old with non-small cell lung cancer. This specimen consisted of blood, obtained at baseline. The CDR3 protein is CASTRLSLTRPDYNEQFF. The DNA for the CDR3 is TGTGCCAGCACCCGATTGTCCCTTACTAGACCGGATTACAATGAGCAGTTCTTC. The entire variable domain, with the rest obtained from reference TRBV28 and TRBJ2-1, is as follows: DVKVTQSSRYLVKRTGEKVFLECVQDMDHENMFWYRQDPGLGLRLIYFSYDVKMKEKGDIPEGYSVSREKKERFSLILESASTNQTSMYLCASTRLSLTRPDYNEQFFGPGTRLTVL.